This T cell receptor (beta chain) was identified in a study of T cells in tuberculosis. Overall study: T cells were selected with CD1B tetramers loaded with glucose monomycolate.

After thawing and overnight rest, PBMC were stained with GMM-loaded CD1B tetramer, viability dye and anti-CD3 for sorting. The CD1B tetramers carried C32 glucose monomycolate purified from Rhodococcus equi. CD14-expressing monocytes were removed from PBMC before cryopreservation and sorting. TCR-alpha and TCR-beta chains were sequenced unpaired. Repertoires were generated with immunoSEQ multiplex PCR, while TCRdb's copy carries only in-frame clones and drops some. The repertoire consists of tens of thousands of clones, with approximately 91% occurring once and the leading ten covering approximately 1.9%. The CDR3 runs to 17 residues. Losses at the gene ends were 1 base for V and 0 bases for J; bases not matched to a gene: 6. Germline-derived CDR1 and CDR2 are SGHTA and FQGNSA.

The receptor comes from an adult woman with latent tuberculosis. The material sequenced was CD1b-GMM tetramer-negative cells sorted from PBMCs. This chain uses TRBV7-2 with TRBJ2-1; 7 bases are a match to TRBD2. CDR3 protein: CASSLGGAGSSYNEQFF. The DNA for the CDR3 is TGTGCCAGCAGCTTAGGTGGAGCGGGAAGCTCCTACAATGAGCAGTTCTTC.